In this sample, the clone carrying this TCR beta chain turned up a few times. Plating combined roughly 200,000 CFSE-labeled responder cells with roughly 200,000 irradiated, violet-dye-labeled stimulator cells. Libraries were prepared by immunoSEQ multiplex PCR; TCRdb keeps only in-frame clonotypes and omits some of them. In the table there are several thousand clones, around 31% of which are singletons. The data were obtained in a study of graft-versus-host responses after intestinal transplantation. The overall study: Once they had received anti-thymocyte globulin induction, all recipients took tacrolimus and steroids for about three years. Regarding the study as a whole: GvH clones detected in recipient marrow included some appearing first in ileum or blood. Graft-donor T cell macrochimerism coincided with high graft-versus-host to host-versus-graft clonal ratios in allografts.

The CDR3 extends over 13 amino acids. Germline V lookup: CDR1 MNHEY, CDR2 SMNVEV (reference sequence). The V end lost 4 bases, the J end lost 4 bases, and 8 bases lay between the germline ends. The clonotype was recovered from a human patient who received an intestinal transplant. The material sequenced was alloreactive CD8+ T cells from a mixed lymphocyte reaction culture, taken before intestinal transplant. Noted subset: CFSE-low proliferating T cells sorted from roughly six-day pre-transplant mixed lymphocyte reaction (GvH or HvG direction). The chain couples TRBV27 to TRBJ2-1; D call uncertain. The CDR3 sequence is CASSSGLYNEQFF. DNA for the CDR3: TGTGCCAGCAGTTCGGGTCTTTACAATGAGCAGTTCTTC.